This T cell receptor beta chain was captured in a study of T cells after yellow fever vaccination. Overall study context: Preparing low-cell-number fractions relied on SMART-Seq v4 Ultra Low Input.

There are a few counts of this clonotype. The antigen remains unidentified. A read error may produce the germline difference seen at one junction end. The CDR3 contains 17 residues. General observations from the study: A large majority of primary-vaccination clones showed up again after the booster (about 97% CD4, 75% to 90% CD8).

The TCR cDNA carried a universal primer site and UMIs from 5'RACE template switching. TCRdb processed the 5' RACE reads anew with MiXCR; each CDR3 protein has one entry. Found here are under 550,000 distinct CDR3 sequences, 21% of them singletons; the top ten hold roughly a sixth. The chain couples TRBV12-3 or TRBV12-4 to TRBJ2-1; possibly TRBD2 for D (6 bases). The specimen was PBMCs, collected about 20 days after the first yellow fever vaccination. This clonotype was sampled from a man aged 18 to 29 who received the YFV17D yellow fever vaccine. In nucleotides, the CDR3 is TGTGCCATCAGTCCCGATTTTGCGACTAGCTCCTACAATGAGCAGTTCTTC. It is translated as CAISPDFATSSYNEQFF.